This T cell receptor beta chain was sequenced for a study of siplizumab effects on memory and regulatory T cells (dated by TCRdb to between 2018 and 2021). Looking at the study overall: The study looked at the effect of siplizumab, an anti-CD2 antibody, on alloreactive T-cell subsets in allogeneic mixed lymphocyte reactions made from human PBMCs.

This clone was observed a single time. Its antigen is still unknown. Per-nucleotide qualities are absent, and no much larger clonotype sits a single base away. The paper's findings and limits, for the study overall: For roughly 75-97% of proliferating CD4+ or CD8+ clones, no naive or memory phenotype could be assigned. Among mappable alloreactive CD4+ clones, an average Treg-derived fraction of about 69% was observed with siplizumab, compared with approximately 30% in control reactions. The cumulative frequency of alloreactive sequences traceable to unstimulated CD4+ memory T cells was significantly reduced by siplizumab. No functional confirmation was obtained for the suppressive function of proliferating Tregs from siplizumab cultures. Because sequences below about 10^-5 frequency were poorly captured, only a minor fraction of alloreactive clones could be mapped to unstimulated subsets. Greater diversity appeared to be present in unstimulated naive T cells than in memory T cells, and a substantial contribution to the alloresponse seemed to be made by naive cells.

Sorted unstimulated T cells, along with proliferating T cells recovered from mixed lymphocyte reactions, underwent TCRbeta CDR3 sequencing. Fresh whole blood from over 8 HLA-typed healthy donors was used to isolate PBMCs. Unstimulated CD4+ regulatory T cells were FACS-sorted to map the origin of alloreactive clones. The method behind the library was the immunoSEQ multiplex PCR assay. Each sample had 85,000 to 100,000 TCR templates assayed by the deep sequencing platform. Genomic DNA extracted from sorted T cells was the material used for TCRbeta CDR3 sequencing. The original pipeline was this. Clonal analysis of TCRbeta CDR3 data was done in the R programming language. Unstimulated samples were compared with post-reaction CFSE-low samples to define alloreactive CD4+ and CD8+ clones. By matching sequences to the repertoires of sorted unstimulated Treg and non-Treg cells, each alloreactive CD4+ clone was assigned a regulatory or non-regulatory origin. As stored in TCRdb, this immuneACCESS dataset retains in-frame rearrangements with V and J assigned. A fraction of the clones does not appear; measured against another copy, unresolved V genes explain less than half of the discrepancy, and the remainder lacks a known reason. The V and J calls and clone size are taken from that table; D and trimming were inferred from the DNA. In all, the sample holds roughly 82,000 clones, and roughly 90% of those were seen once. 1.5% of the sample comes from the top ten.

The germline V gene encodes CDR1 SEHNR and CDR2 FQNEAQ (reference sequence). Reading from cysteine to phenylalanine, the CDR3 counts 17 amino acids. Solely the CDR3 DNA is kept, with 51 bases framed from the first base. Compared with germline, V lacks 4 bases and J lacks 6 bases; bases without a gene match: 11. This receptor was obtained from a human donor in good health. The chain links TRBV7-9 with TRBJ2-1; 11 bases in the junction line up with TRBD1. Sequencing was done on a sample of Tregs sorted from blood. The CDR3 here reads CASSSTTRDRGFNEQFF. The DNA is as follows: TGTGCCAGCAGCTCTACCACCCGGGACAGGGGGTTCAATGAGCAGTTCTTC.